The 5 T cell receptor beta chains in this list originate from one sample, sequenced in a study of cytomegalovirus exposure and HLA in healthy donors. Generated by immunoSEQ multiplex PCR, the TCRdb table keeps only in-frame clones and is missing some. There are about 56,000 clones in the sample; approximately 93% occur only once, and around 5.8% lies in the top ten. Sequenced: PBMCs. The receptors were sampled from a woman between 18 and 29 years old in good health and CMV-seronegative.

The chain recombines TRBV4-1 with TRBJ1-6; tentative D call: TRBD1 (6 bases). V dropped 0 bases and J dropped 10 bases, with 16 bases sitting between them. Germline V lookup: CDR1 MGHRA, CDR2 YSYEKL. The CDR3 runs to 16 residues. CDR3 in amino acids: CASSQEVQGWGSPLHF. The CDR3 DNA reads TGCGCCAGCAGCCAAGAGGTTCAGGGGTGGGGGTCACCCCTCCACTTT.

DNA of the CDR3: TGTGCCTGGAGTGTACAGGGAAGGGATACGCAGTATTTT. It specifies CAWSVQGRDTQYF. The J gene is TRBJ2-3, the V gene TRBV30; TRBD1 is a possible D gene (6 bases). CDR1 and CDR2 (germline): GTSNPN, SVGIG (reference sequence). The CDR3 spans 13 residues. Trimming shortened V by 0 bases and J by 6 bases, and 10 bases separated the two germline ends. The full variable domain, with the rest looked up from reference TRBV30 and TRBJ2-3, is SQTIHQWPATLVQPVGSPLSLECTVEGTSNPNLYWYRQAAGRGLQLLFYSVGIGQISSEVPQNLSASRPQDRQFILSSKKLLLSDSGFYLCAWSVQGRDTQYFGPGTRLTVL.

The rearrangement joins TRBV11-2 to TRBJ1-2; D is undetermined. The CDR3 spans 14 residues. CDR1 is SGHAT, CDR2 FQNNGV, per germline. V dropped 0 bases and J dropped 1 base, with 6 bases sitting between them. The CDR3 region is CASSLDQVNYGYTF. As DNA, the CDR3 is TGTGCCAGCAGCTTAGATCAGGTTAACTATGGCTACACCTTC.

This sequence joins TRBV18 and TRBJ2-7; TRBD2 might be the D (6 bases). Germline V gene data show CDR1 as KGHSH and CDR2 as LQKENI. This CDR3 is 13 amino acids long. V gave up 5 bases and J gave up 5 bases, with 13 bases separating them. Here the CDR3 reads CASSGSWGDEQYF. The CDR3 nucleotides read TGTGCCAGCTCAGGGAGCTGGGGGGACGAGCAGTACTTC.

This chain uses TRBV29-1 with TRBJ1-3; D perhaps matches TRBD1 (6 bases). V was trimmed by 4 bases and J by 2 bases, leaving 12 bases between them. CDR3 length equals 14 residues. CDR1 is SQVTM, CDR2 ANQGSEA, per germline. CDR3 bases: TGCAGCGTTGGGCACAGGGCTACTGGAAACACCATATATTTT. Its protein product is CSVGHRATGNTIYF.